A selection of T cell receptor beta chains follows, all from one sample in a study of T cells in Graves' hyperthyroidism and ophthalmopathy. TCRdb itself ran the multiplex PCR reads through MiXCR, one entry per CDR3 protein. Seen here are a few hundred thousand distinct CDR3 sequences, around 45% observed once, and the top ten hold about 8.2%. Sequencing was carried out using peripheral blood or thyroid tissue (not recorded which). These receptors originate from a young woman with Graves' hyperthyroidism. CDR3s include the opening cysteine and the closing phenylalanine or tryptophan. Fields, in order: D gene, J gene, clone size, V gene, CDR3 DNA, CDR3 protein. D genes are given only for firm matches. Clone size is not always given. Where it is, it says once, few, many or a class for expanded clones.

D: NA
J: TRBJ2-2
size: NA
V: TRBV24-1
DNA: TGTGCCACCAGTGAAGCCGGGACTTGGAACACCGGGGAGCTGTTTTTT
CDR3: CATSEAGTWNTGELFF

D: NA
J: TRBJ1-4
size: once
V: TRBV4-1
DNA: TGCGCCAGCAGCCAACCGTCGGGTCCTGAAAAACTGTTTTTT
CDR3: CASSQPSGPEKLFF

D: NA
J: TRBJ2-7
size: NA
V: TRBV29-1
DNA: TGCAGCGTTGCCCTGAGGTTTATAGCGCCCGACGTCTACGAGCAGTACTTC
CDR3: CSVALRFIAPDVYEQYF

D: TRBD1
J: TRBJ1-5
size: NA
V: TRBV7-6
DNA: TGTGCCAGCAGCACCGGGACAGCCTTTTACAATCAGCCCCAGCATTTT
CDR3: CASSTGTAFYNQPQHF

D: TRBD1
J: TRBJ1-2
size: NA
V: TRBV10-3
DNA: TGTGCCGCCAGTGAACCGAGGGGGCTTCGCGGTGGCTACACCTTC
CDR3: CAASEPRGLRGGYTF

D: NA
J: TRBJ1-5
size: NA
V: TRBV12-3/TRBV12-4
DNA: TGTGCCAGCAGTTACGACACGGGAGGTCAGCCCCAGCATTTT
CDR3: CASSYDTGGQPQHF

D: NA
J: TRBJ2-7
size: few
V: TRBV4-2
DNA: TGTGCCAGCAGCCAACACGGTAACGAATACGAGCAGTACTTC
CDR3: CASSQHGNEYEQYF

D: NA
J: TRBJ1-3
size: few
V: TRBV5-6
DNA: TGTGCCAGCAAACAGGGATACGGAAACACCATATATTTT
CDR3: CASKQGYGNTIYF

D: TRBD1
J: TRBJ1-1
size: NA
V: TRBV7-8
DNA: TGTGCCAGCAGCTTCCACCCGCCGGACAGGGGGAACACTGAAGCTTTCTTT
CDR3: CASSFHPPDRGNTEAFF

D: NA
J: TRBJ2-7
size: many
V: TRBV19
DNA: TGTGCCAGTAGTACCCGGCTCGGAAACGAGCAGTACTTC
CDR3: CASSTRLGNEQYF